This note documents a single TCR beta chain sequence. Its antigen is not identified. With UMIs, 5'RACE template switching was used to make TCR beta cDNA. TCRdb re-called the 5' RACE reads; one entry per CDR3 protein, DNA not given. Its clone listing holds 130,000 to 150,000 distinct CDR3 sequences. This CDR3 is 16 amino acids long. The source of the sample is a study of T cells expressing NK-cell markers. For the study at large: Beta-chain profiling covered CD3+CD56+NKG2C+, CD3+CD56+NKG2C- and CD3+CD56-NKG2C+ sorted subsets. Regarding the study as a whole: Of the CD8+ T cell pool in over 5 donors, roughly 1.0-7.0% was accounted for by dominant NKG2C+ clonotypes.

The sequence was collected from a man younger than 30 in good health. The V gene is TRBV12-3 or TRBV12-4, the J gene TRBJ2-3; absent DNA, TCRdb's TRBD1 call cannot be checked. The source material was blood T cells: a sorted CD56 or NKG2C T cell subset, CD4+ or CD8+ T cells, or bulk PBMC T cells (not recorded which). The CDR3 sequence: CASISVSGAPPDTQYF.